A selection of T cell receptor beta chains follows, all from one sample in a study of beta chain features in type 1 diabetes. Data came from immunoSEQ multiplex PCR; TCRdb stores just in-frame clones and leaves some out. The sample records over 100,000 clones, 40% being singletons. The source material was stem cell memory CD4+ T cells from blood. The receptors here all came from a woman under 30 in good health. CDR3s include the opening cysteine and the closing phenylalanine or tryptophan. Fields, in order: clone size, J gene, V gene, CDR3 length, D gene, CDR3 DNA, CDR3 protein. The D gene is left open where the match is weak. Size is omitted from some rows. Given values are once, few, many or a class for expanded clones.

NA TRBJ2-7 TRBV7-2 16 TRBD2 TGTGCCAGCAGCTTAGGCGGGAGCACCGGCTCCTACGAGCAGTACTTC CASSLGGSTGSYEQYF
once TRBJ2-1 TRBV29-1 14 TRBD1 TGCAGCGTCGAGGGACAGCCGTCCTACAATGAGCAGTTCTTC CSVEGQPSYNEQFF
NA TRBJ1-2 TRBV5-1 14 NA TGCGCCAGCAGCCCGGCTTGGGGAGACTATGGCTACACCTTC CASSPAWGDYGYTF
NA TRBJ2-7 TRBV5-1 15 TRBD1 TGCGCCAGCAGCTTGGTGGAGACAGGGAACATGGAGCAGTACTTC CASSLVETGNMEQYF
few TRBJ2-4 TRBV28 15 NA TGTGCCAGCAGCATCCGGGGAGCAGCCAAAAACATTCAGTACTTC CASSIRGAAKNIQYF
NA TRBJ2-1 TRBV30 15 TRBD2 TGTGCCTGGGAGTGGGGGCGGGGGGGCTACAATGAGCAGTTCTTC CAWEWGRGGYNEQFF
NA TRBJ1-2 TRBV6-5 13 TRBD1 TGTGCCAGCAGTTACAGCAGGGGGCAAGGCTACACCTTC CASSYSRGQGYTF
few TRBJ2-7 TRBV27 15 NA TGTGCCAGCAGTTTATCAGCGGGTGGAATCTACGAGCAGTACTTC CASSLSAGGIYEQYF
few TRBJ2-5 TRBV5-1 15 NA TGCGCCAGCAGCTTATCGGGCGGGCGGCAAGAGACCCAGTACTTC CASSLSGGRQETQYF
NA TRBJ2-6 TRBV18 16 NA TGTGCCAGCTCACCGCCAGGGTTCGCTGGGGCCAACGTCCTGACTTTC CASSPPGFAGANVLTF
NA TRBJ1-2 TRBV28 15 TRBD1 TGTGCCAGCAGTCTAGGAAGACAGGGTAGGAAAGGCTACACCTTC CASSLGRQGRKGYTF
NA TRBJ2-1 TRBV4-3 13 NA TGCGCCAGCAGCCACGCGAACAGCAATGAGCAGTTCTTC CASSHANSNEQFF
NA TRBJ2-3 TRBV5-1 15 NA TGCGCCAGCAGCTTACAAGGGGCCGGCACAGATACGCAGTATTTT CASSLQGAGTDTQYF
NA TRBJ2-2 TRBV27 14 TRBD1 TGTGCCAGCAGGGGACAGGGTAGGACCGGGGAGCTGTTTTTT CASRGQGRTGELFF